This TCR beta chain emerged from a study of T cells in Graves' hyperthyroidism and ophthalmopathy. Losses at the gene ends were 0 bases for V and 7 bases for J; bases not matched to a gene: 4. The CDR3 spans 15 residues. Per the germline V gene, CDR1 is LNHNV and CDR2 is YYDKDF (reference sequence). Using RNA transcripts as the source, TCR beta CDR3 regions were amplified. HTBI primers drove first-round RT-PCR of the TCR CDR3. TCRdb processed the multiplex PCR reads anew with MiXCR; each CDR3 protein has one entry. The repertoire consists of 410,000 or so distinct CDR3 sequences, with about 15% occurring once and the leading ten covering roughly 13%. PBMCs were sourced from over 8.5 ml fresh peripheral blood.

Sequencing input: blood. V is TRBV15 and J is TRBJ2-5; TRBD2 aligns across 11 bases. This clonotype was sampled from a man aged 18-30 years with Graves' ophthalmopathy. The CDR3 coding sequence is TGTGCCACCAGCAGAGATTGGGGACTAGCGGCGACCCAGTACTTC. Translation: CATSRDWGLAATQYF. Supplemented by reference TRBV15 and TRBJ2-5, the full variable domain reads DAMVIQNPRYQVTQFGKPVTLSCSQTLNHNVMYWYQQKSSQAPKLLFHYYDKDFNNEADTPDNFQSRRPNTSFCFLDIRSPGLGDTAMYLCATSRDWGLAATQYFGPGTRLLVL.